The 5 T cell receptor beta chains presented below share a single source sample, sequenced in a study of blood T cells in healthy people across ages. Together with a sample-barcoded 5' primer, a J-beta primer mix was included in a second PCR lasting roughly 7 to 11 cycles. MiXCR was run by TCRdb on the 5' RACE reads, yielding one entry per CDR3 protein. The sample contains 600,000 to 800,000 distinct CDR3 sequences, approximately 52% of which appear only once. Sequenced: blood. Receptor source: a woman at least 80 years old in good health.

On this clonotype itself: Just one base apart from a much larger clone, this may be a read error. The rearrangement uses TRBV28 and TRBJ2-5; possible D gene TRBD2, 7 bases. Germline lookup yields CDR1 MDHEN and CDR2 SYDVKM. There are 14 residues in the CDR3. The ends were cut back, 9 bases at V and 11 bases at J, with 25 bases in the middle. The CDR3 is CASLGGDWINEQYF. The CDR3 coding sequence is TGTGCCAGTTTAGGGGGGGACTGGATCAATGAGCAGTACTTC.

This sequence joins TRBV6-5 and TRBJ2-5; 7 bases are a match to TRBD2. CDR1 and CDR2 (germline): MNHEY, SVGAGI. V dropped 4 bases and J dropped 4; count of bases not matched to a gene: 6. CDR3 size: 14 residues. CDR3 region: CASSSGTGGETQYF. The CDR3 DNA reads TGTGCCAGCAGTTCCGGGACGGGAGGAGAGACCCAGTACTTC.

Many counts were recorded for this clonotype. The chain is built from TRBV6-5 and TRBJ1-1; D call uncertain. V lost 2 bases and J 1 base, leaving 5 bases between the germline ends. CDR1 MNHEY and CDR2 SVGAGI come from the germline V gene. The CDR3 loop spans 13 amino acids. The CDR3 protein is CASSYDGNTEAFF. In DNA, the CDR3 is TGTGCCAGCAGTTACGACGGGAACACTGAAGCTTTCTTT.

The gene calls are TRBV6-6 and TRBJ1-4; D is perhaps TRBD1 (6 bases). The V end was cut by 0 bases, the J end by 2 bases, with 7 bases between. Germline assignment: CDR1 MNHNY and CDR2 SVGAGI (reference sequence). This CDR3 has 15 residues. CDR3 nucleotide sequence: TGTGCCAGCAGTTACTCTACAGGGACTAATGAAAAACTGTTTTTT. This translates into CASSYSTGTNEKLFF.

This clonotype showed up many times. J is TRBJ2-7 and V is TRBV7-9; 8 nucleotides align to TRBD2. The germline V gene encodes CDR1 SEHNR and CDR2 FQNEAQ (reference sequence). The length of the CDR3 is 17 residues. The J segment lost 2 bases and the V segment lost 0 bases, leaving 9 bases of the junction unmatched. CDR3 residues: CASSLAALAGDTYEQYF. In nucleotides, the CDR3 is TGTGCCAGCAGCTTAGCTGCCCTAGCGGGTGACACCTACGAGCAGTACTTC.